The 27 T cell receptor beta chains given below trace back to one sample, sequenced in a study of T cell repertoires in cytomegalovirus infection. TCRdb recomputed calls from the reads with MiXCR, one row per CDR3 protein. The sample gives around 280,000 distinct CDR3 sequences, approximately 8.9% of which show up once; around 2.6% is in the top ten. Input material: PBMCs. All receptors come from a human donor in good health (CMV status not recorded). Some clones in this sample may be carry-over from other donors' samples.

This clonotype was seen repeatedly, ten times or more. The chain employs TRBV7-2 and TRBJ1-1, with D maybe TRBD1 (6 bases). CDR3 length: 15 amino acids. From germline, CDR1 is SGHTA and CDR2 FQGNSA. V gave up 5 bases and J gave up 1 base, with 14 bases separating them. Here the CDR3 reads CASSPHRVGNTEAFF. The CDR3 DNA sequence: TGTGCCAGCAGCCCTCACAGGGTTGGGAACACTGAAGCTTTCTTT.

This clonotype was seen repeatedly, ten times or more. The V call is TRBV7-2, the J call TRBJ1-3, with a possible D match to TRBD1 (5 bases). From germline, CDR1 is SGHTA and CDR2 FQGNSA. CDR3 size: 16 residues. Trimming removed 5 bases from V and 0 bases from J, with 14 bases in between. In DNA, the CDR3 is TGTGCCAGCAGCCCAAGACAGCTTTTCTCTGGAAACACCATATATTTT. Translated, it gives CASSPRQLFSGNTIYF.

This chain joins TRBV5-1 and TRBJ2-1, with D unresolved. Trimming left V 1 base short and J 10 bases short, with 6 bases between. The V gene's germline CDR1 is SGHRS and CDR2 YFSETQ. This CDR3 spans 11 amino acids. CDR3 nucleotide sequence: TGCGCCAGCAGCTTGAACCAGGAGCAGTTCTTC. Residues: CASSLNQEQFF.

In this sample, this clonotype turned up many times. This sequence joins TRBV7-2 and TRBJ2-3; 9 positions agree with TRBD1. The trim removed 5 bases at V and 3 bases at J, leaving 6 bases unmatched. CDR1 is SGHTA, CDR2 FQGNSA, per germline. The CDR3 loop spans 15 amino acids. CDR3 sequence: CASSRAGTGTDTQYF. The DNA of the CDR3 is TGTGCCAGCAGCCGGGCCGGGACAGGGACAGATACGCAGTATTTT.

This clonotype was seen at least ten times. The chain links TRBV28 to TRBJ1-2; D is possibly TRBD1 (6 bases). V was trimmed by 6 bases and J by 4 bases, leaving 12 bases between them. This CDR3 is built from 13 residues. Germline V gives CDR1 MDHEN, CDR2 SYDVKM. The CDR3: CASRPGQSYGYTF. DNA for the CDR3: TGTGCCAGCAGACCGGGACAAAGCTATGGCTACACCTTC.

This clonotype was recorded at least ten times. The chain recombines TRBV7-2 with TRBJ2-3; D possibly corresponds to TRBD2 (7 bases). Between the trimmed V and J ends, which lost 0 bases and 3 bases, there was a span of 13 bases. The CDR3 has 16 residues. Germline lookup yields CDR1 SGHTA and CDR2 FQGNSA. CDR3 sequence (DNA): TGTGCCAGCAGCTTAGCGGTGGGGGGGCCTACAGATACGCAGTATTTT. This sequence encodes CASSLAVGGPTDTQYF.

This clonotype was observed a few times. The V and J genes are TRBV20-1 and TRBJ1-1; tentatively, D is TRBD1 (5 bases). Germline CDR1 DFQATT, CDR2 SNEGSKA (reference sequence). The CDR3 consists of 15 residues. The V end was cut by 0 bases, the J end by 4 bases, with 15 bases between. CDR3: CSARDVQVRSTEAFF. For the CDR3, the DNA is TGCAGTGCTAGAGATGTACAGGTTCGGAGCACTGAAGCTTTCTTT.

This clonotype was counted ten times or more. DNA of the CDR3: TGTGCCAGCAGCTTAGGGGGCGGGGAGCAGTTCTTC. As protein: CASSLGGGEQFF. The genes are TRBV5-6 and TRBJ2-1; 7 nucleotides match TRBD1. V lost 2 bases and J lost 10; bases outside the gene matches: 3. The CDR3 is made up of 12 amino acids. The germline CDR1 and CDR2 sequences are SGHDT and YYEEEE. The full variable domain, its missing parts supplied by reference TRBV5-6 and TRBJ2-1, is DAGVTQSPTHLIKTRGQQVTLRCSPKSGHDTVSWYQQALGQGPQFIFQYYEEEERQRGNFPDRFSGHQFPNYSSELNVNALLLGDSALYLCASSLGGGEQFFGPGTRLTVL.

This clonotype has ten or more counts. V usage is TRBV6-2 or TRBV6-3 and J usage is TRBJ2-2; D is uncertain. The ends were cut back, 0 bases at V and 7 bases at J, with 3 bases in the middle. CDR1 is MNHEY and CDR2 is SVGEGT in the germline V gene. The CDR3 sequence is 12 residues long. The CDR3 nucleotides read TGTGCCAGCAGTTACTCCGACGGGGAGCTGTTTTTT. Translating it yields CASSYSDGELFF.

This clonotype occurred many times. J is TRBJ2-7 and V is TRBV2; no definite D call. The germline V and J ends were trimmed by 4 bases and 7 bases, with 17 bases remaining between them. This CDR3 spans 14 amino acids. In germline, CDR1 is SNHLY, CDR2 FYNNEI. CDR3 in DNA: TGTGCCAGCAGTGCGGGTAGAACCTTGGGGGAGCAGTACTTC. Its protein product is CASSAGRTLGEQYF.

This clonotype occurred many times. This chain connects TRBV4-1 to TRBJ1-5, with a tentative D call TRBD1 (5 bases). The CDR3 is 16 amino acids. The ends were cut back, 0 bases at V and 0 bases at J, with 9 bases in the middle. Germline CDR1 MGHRA, CDR2 YSYEKL. Here the CDR3 reads CASSQEWTLSNQPQHF. In nucleotides, the CDR3 is TGCGCCAGCAGCCAAGAATGGACACTTAGCAATCAGCCCCAGCATTTT.

This chain uses TRBV6-5 with TRBJ2-2; D is perhaps TRBD2 (6 bases). CDR3 length: 14 residues. V lost 0 bases and J lost 6, with 8 bases in between. CDR1 MNHEY and CDR2 SVGAGI come from the germline V gene. In nucleotides, the CDR3 is TGTGCCAGCAGTTACTCGAGCGGGTCCGGGGAGCTGTTTTTT. It yields the protein CASSYSSGSGELFF.

This clonotype occurred many times. This chain uses TRBV5-4 with TRBJ1-2; D not certain. V was pared by 4 bases and J by 5 bases, with 12 bases between. CDR1 is SGHNT, CDR2 YYREEE, per germline (reference sequence). The CDR3 covers 13 residues. The chain's CDR3 is CASSDYYGYGYTF. CDR3 DNA: TGTGCCAGCAGCGACTACTATGGATATGGCTACACCTTC.

The V call is TRBV6-5, the J call TRBJ2-7, with D perhaps given as TRBD1 or TRBD2 (6 bases each). The CDR3 sequence is 16 residues long. Trimming removed 2 bases at V and 0 bases at J, with 14 bases between. The germline V gene has CDR1 MNHEY and CDR2 SVGAGI. The CDR3 DNA sequence: TGTGCCAGCAGTTACCAATCCGGGGGCAGCTCCTACGAGCAGTACTTC. As protein: CASSYQSGGSSYEQYF.

Ten or more counts support this clonotype. This chain uses TRBV4-3 with TRBJ1-5; D is unresolved. The CDR3 sequence is 15 residues long. CDR1 is LGHNA, CDR2 YSLEER, per germline. Trimming shortened V by 4 bases and J by 3 bases, and 13 bases separated the two germline ends. The CDR3: CASSPRVSYNQPQHF. The CDR3 coding sequence is TGCGCCAGCAGCCCAAGAGTGAGCTACAATCAGCCCCAGCATTTT.

The chain joins TRBV5-4 to TRBJ2-1; D not certain. Trimming stripped 3 bases from V and 9 bases from J, with 13 bases between. This CDR3 contains 13 residues. Germline CDR1 and CDR2: SGHNT and YYREEE (reference sequence). The CDR3, as DNA: TGTGCCAGCAGCTCGTTTTCTTGGACTGAGCAGTTCTTC. This translates into CASSSFSWTEQFF.

J is TRBJ1-6 and V is TRBV20-1; possibly TRBD1 for D (5 bases). The CDR3 sequence is 13 residues long. CDR1 is DFQATT and CDR2 is SNEGSKA in the germline V gene (reference sequence). The germline V and J ends were trimmed by 5 bases and 10 bases, with 15 bases remaining between them. CDR3 loop: CSAWDRLGSPLHF. The DNA for the CDR3 is TGCAGTGCTTGGGACCGTTTGGGCTCACCCCTCCACTTT.

Many counts were recorded for this clonotype. The chain employs TRBV6-6 and TRBJ2-3; D is undetermined. The length of the CDR3 is 14 residues. The V gene lost 2 bases and the J gene lost 0 bases, with 6 bases spanning the gap. CDR1 and CDR2 (germline): MNHNY, SVGAGI (reference sequence). Here the CDR3 reads CASSYEESTDTQYF. In DNA form, the CDR3 reads TGTGCCAGCAGTTACGAGGAGAGCACAGATACGCAGTATTTT.

This clonotype came up many times. V and J are TRBV7-9 and TRBJ2-5; no definite D call. CDR3 size: 13 residues. Trimming stripped 6 bases from V and 5 bases from J, with 13 bases between. Germline V CDR1 and CDR2: SEHNR, FQNEAQ (reference sequence). The CDR3 protein is CASSPRPKETQYF. The CDR3 bases are TGTGCCAGCAGTCCACGTCCCAAGGAGACCCAGTACTTC.

Note on this clonotype: This may be a read error, as it is one base from a much larger clone. The chain has TRBV28 and TRBJ1-4, with 12 bases that match TRBD1. V was clipped by 6 bases and J by 7 bases; unmatched bases: 3. The CDR3 has 14 amino acids. CDR1 and CDR2 from the germline V gene are MDHEN and SYDVKM. The CDR3 nucleotides are TGTGCCAGCAGAGGGGACAGGGGGCGTGAAAAACTGTTTTTT. This codes for CASRGDRGREKLFF.

This sequence joins TRBV23-1 and TRBJ2-1; 8 bases match TRBD2. TRBV23-1 is an open reading frame, and its role is uncertain. The V and J ends lost 0 bases and 8 bases, in that order; junction bases with no gene match: 9. This CDR3 region has 16 residues. The CDR3 DNA reads TGCGCCAGCAGTCAATCGTTCGAGCGGGAGTTACATGAGCAGTTCTTC. This translates into CASSQSFERELHEQFF.

This clonotype appeared many times. The chain carries TRBV6-5 and TRBJ2-7; D is uncertain. V was clipped by 0 bases and J by 1 base, with 10 bases between them. The CDR3 runs 15 residues. Germline V gives CDR1 MNHEY, CDR2 SVGAGI. This chain's CDR3 is CASSYSPEVSYEQYF. DNA for the CDR3: TGTGCCAGCAGTTACTCGCCAGAAGTGTCCTACGAGCAGTACTTC.

The V gene is TRBV3-1, the J gene TRBJ1-1; D unresolved. The germline V gene has CDR1 LGHDT and CDR2 YNNKEL (reference sequence). The V and J ends lost 1 base and 5 bases respectively, with 11 bases between them. CDR3 size: 14 residues. CDR3 residues: CASSQVGRTTEAFF. The CDR3, as DNA: TGTGCCAGCAGCCAAGTAGGACGGACTACTGAAGCTTTCTTT.

This clonotype occurred a few times. The rearrangement links TRBV20-1 to TRBJ1-5; 9 nucleotides match TRBD1. CDR1 and CDR2 (germline): DFQATT, SNEGSKA (reference sequence). Losses at the gene ends were 0 bases for V and 3 bases for J; bases not matched to a gene: 6. CDR3 length: 16 residues. CDR3 loop: CSARDEGTGNNQPQHF. Written as DNA, the CDR3 is TGCAGTGCTAGAGATGAAGGGACAGGGAACAATCAGCCCCAGCATTTT.

This clonotype was found many times. The chain joins TRBV7-6 to TRBJ1-4; 8 nucleotides match TRBD1. Losses at the gene ends were 4 bases for V and 7 bases for J; bases not matched to a gene: 8. CDR3 size: 15 residues. Germline V gene lookup returns CDR1 SGHVS and CDR2 FNYEAQ. CDR3 sequence reads: CASSSPGQAGEKLFF. DNA of the CDR3: TGTGCCAGCAGCTCCCCGGGACAGGCGGGTGAAAAACTGTTTTTT.

This clonotype appeared many times. The J gene is TRBJ1-1, the V gene TRBV5-4, with D possibly matching TRBD1 (6 bases). With 3 bases removed from V and 4 bases from J, the gap between germline ends came to 16 bases. This CDR3 region has 15 residues. The germline V gene encodes CDR1 SGHNT and CDR2 YYREEE (reference sequence). CDR3 residues: CASSSQVRGGTEAFF. The CDR3 nucleotides read TGTGCCAGCAGCTCCCAGGTCAGGGGCGGCACTGAAGCTTTCTTT.

This clonotype was counted many times. This chain connects TRBV25-1 to TRBJ1-5; perhaps TRBD1 as D (6 bases). CDR1 MGHDK and CDR2 SYGVNS come from the germline V gene. This CDR3 has 17 amino acids. V shed 3 bases and J shed 7 bases, with 22 bases lying between them. CDR3 sequence reads: CASSDEMKQGSGQPQHF. DNA for the CDR3: TGTGCCAGCAGTGACGAGATGAAACAGGGATCAGGACAGCCCCAGCATTTT.